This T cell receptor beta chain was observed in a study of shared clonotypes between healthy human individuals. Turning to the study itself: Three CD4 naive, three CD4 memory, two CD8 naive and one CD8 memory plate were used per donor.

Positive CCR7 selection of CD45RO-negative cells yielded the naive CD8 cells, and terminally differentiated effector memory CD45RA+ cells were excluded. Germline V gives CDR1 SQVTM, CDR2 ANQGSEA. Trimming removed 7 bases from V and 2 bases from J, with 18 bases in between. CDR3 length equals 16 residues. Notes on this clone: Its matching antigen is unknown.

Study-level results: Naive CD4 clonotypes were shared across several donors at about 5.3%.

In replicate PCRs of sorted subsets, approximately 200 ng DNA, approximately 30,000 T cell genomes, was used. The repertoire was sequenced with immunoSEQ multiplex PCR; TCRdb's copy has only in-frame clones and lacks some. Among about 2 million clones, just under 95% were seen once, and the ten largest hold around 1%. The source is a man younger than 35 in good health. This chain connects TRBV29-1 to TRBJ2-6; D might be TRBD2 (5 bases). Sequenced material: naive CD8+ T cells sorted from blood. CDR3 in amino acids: CSALGVGSAGANVLTF. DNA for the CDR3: TGCAGCGCACTAGGTGTAGGGTCGGCTGGGGCCAACGTCCTGACTTTC.